This T cell receptor beta chain was retrieved from a study of T cell responses to AZD1222 COVID-19 vaccine. Points from the study as a whole: AZD1222 recipients seropositive at baseline numbered only five to seven. Clonal diversity was possibly underestimated, and the donors were mostly white British, with more females. A reported finding is that nearly half of spike-specific TCRs target unmutated variant regions.

Germline values: CDR1 KGHSH, CDR2 LQKENI. V gave up 5 bases and J gave up 6 bases, with 11 bases separating them. CDR3 length equals 13 residues. Generated by immunoSEQ multiplex PCR, the TCRdb table keeps only in-frame clones and is missing some. Of tens of thousands of clones listed, roughly 87% were seen once; the top ten hold roughly 5.2%. It was second doses at about 4 or about 12 weeks that were pooled. On this clone: As yet, its antigen is unknown.

Material: peripheral blood, obtained 28 days after the second AZD1222 dose. The chain couples TRBV18 to TRBJ2-1; D gene ambiguous. This TCR came from an adult who received the AZD1222 COVID-19 vaccine. Written as DNA, the CDR3 is TGTGCCAGCTCAGAAAGCAGCCCCAATGAGCAGTTCTTC. As protein: CASSESSPNEQFF.